The 9 T cell receptor beta chains presented below share a single source sample, sequenced in a study of OX40 agonist ivuxolimab in advanced cancers. Clones were read by immunoSEQ multiplex PCR, and TCRdb kept only the in-frame ones, dropping some. The sample lists about 110,000 clones; 75% to 95% were seen once. The source was CD4+ or CD8+ T cells sorted from blood, collected in a trial of the OX40 agonist ivuxolimab. These TCRs come from an adult with an advanced solid tumor such as melanoma, head and neck, liver or kidney cancer.

V gene TRBV27 combines with J gene TRBJ2-6; the match to TRBD1 covers 7 bases. Unmatched junction bases numbered 7, after V lost 4 bases and J lost 4 bases. From germline, CDR1 is MNHEY and CDR2 SMNVEV (reference sequence). This CDR3 spans 16 amino acids. CDR3 amino acids: CASSYQGVPGANVLTF. The CDR3 DNA reads TGTGCCAGCAGTTATCAGGGGGTTCCCGGGGCCAACGTCCTGACTTTC.

This chain links TRBV28 with TRBJ1-2; perhaps TRBD1 as D (5 bases). Trimming took off 5 bases at V and 7 bases at J, with 17 bases between the two ends. The CDR3 has 14 amino acids. Germline CDR1 reads MDHEN; CDR2 reads SYDVKM. The CDR3 nucleotides read TGTGCCAGCAGTACACTTCCAGGGATCGGTGGCTACACCTTC. It codes for CASSTLPGIGGYTF.

The V gene is TRBV7-9, the J gene TRBJ2-3, with D unclear. The ends were cut back, 6 bases at V and 5 bases at J, with 12 bases in the middle. This CDR3 spans 13 amino acids. In germline, CDR1 is SEHNR, CDR2 FQNEAQ (reference sequence). The CDR3 region has the DNA TGTGCCAGCAGTGGAGCCCAGTTAGATACGCAGTATTTT. Translating gives CASSGAQLDTQYF.

The chain is built from TRBV5-1 and TRBJ1-2; tentative D call: TRBD1 (5 bases). CDR1 and CDR2 from the germline V gene are SGHRS and YFSETQ. V dropped 0 bases and J dropped 4 bases, with 13 bases sitting between them. The CDR3 is made up of 15 amino acids. CDR3 amino acids: CASSLEGTSGYGYTF. The CDR3 nucleotides are TGCGCCAGCAGCTTGGAAGGGACTTCGGGCTATGGCTACACCTTC.

This clone was found a few times. CDR3: CASRVQGNTEAFF. The CDR3 nucleotides read TGCGCCAGCAGAGTACAGGGGAACACTGAAGCTTTCTTT. This sequence joins TRBV5-1 and TRBJ1-1; tentative D call: TRBD1 (6 bases). V lost 5 bases and J lost 1, with 9 bases in between. The CDR3 runs to 13 residues. CDR1 and CDR2 (germline): SGHRS, YFSETQ.

The rearrangement uses TRBV2 and TRBJ2-7; 7 nucleotides line up with TRBD1. The junction had 4 bases not matched to a gene; V was cut back by 5 bases and J by 0 bases. Germline values: CDR1 SNHLY, CDR2 FYNNEI. This CDR3 spans 14 amino acids. CDR3 DNA sequence: TGTGCCAGCAGTTTAAGGGGGCTCTCCTACGAGCAGTACTTC. Protein sequence: CASSLRGLSYEQYF.

This sequence joins TRBV18 and TRBJ2-1; 8 bases align to TRBD2. Germline V lookup: CDR1 KGHSH, CDR2 LQKENI. Trimming took 6 bases from V and 10 from J; bases not matched to a gene: 11. The length of the CDR3 is 14 residues. In nucleotides, the CDR3 is TGTGCCAGCTCCGGTAGCGGGATAGGGGAGGAGCAGTTCTTC. Its translation is CASSGSGIGEEQFF.

The chain uses TRBV10-3 and TRBJ1-1, with D possibly matching TRBD1 (5 bases). The germline V gene encodes CDR1 ENHRY and CDR2 SYGVKD. The CDR3 loop spans 14 amino acids. The germline V and J ends were trimmed by 6 bases and 3 bases, with 14 bases remaining between them. The CDR3 nucleotides read TGTGCCATCAGCGATCAGGGTATTGACACTGAAGCTTTCTTT. This sequence encodes CAISDQGIDTEAFF.

In its sample, this clone was seen once. CDR3 coding DNA: TGCGCCAGCAGTTCGGACAGGGGACCCGAGCAGTACTTC. Its protein is CASSSDRGPEQYF. The chain couples TRBV5-1 to TRBJ2-7, with 9 bases identical to TRBD1. The CDR3 totals 13 residues. V was clipped by 5 bases and J by 6 bases; unmatched bases: 6. Per the germline V gene, CDR1 is SGHRS and CDR2 is YFSETQ.